Reported below is one TCR beta chain. V shed 2 bases and J shed 0 bases, with 10 bases lying between them. Germline values: CDR1 MGHDK, CDR2 SYGVNS. The CDR3 is 15 residues long. This table comes from immunoSEQ multiplex PCR, and its TCRdb copy is limited to in-frame clones, with some not included. The table shows 250,000 or so clones, with around 70% occurring only once. The source of the sample is a study of cytotoxic CD8 clonotypes in ibrutinib-treated CLL. The sequences come from PBMCs, collected after 24 months of ibrutinib treatment. The sequence was collected from a human donor with chronic lymphocytic leukemia. The chain has TRBV25-1 and TRBJ1-2, with D hard to call. CDR3 amino acids: CASSEALGTNYGYTF. Written as DNA, the CDR3 is TGTGCCAGCAGTGAAGCCCTCGGAACTAACTATGGCTACACCTTC.